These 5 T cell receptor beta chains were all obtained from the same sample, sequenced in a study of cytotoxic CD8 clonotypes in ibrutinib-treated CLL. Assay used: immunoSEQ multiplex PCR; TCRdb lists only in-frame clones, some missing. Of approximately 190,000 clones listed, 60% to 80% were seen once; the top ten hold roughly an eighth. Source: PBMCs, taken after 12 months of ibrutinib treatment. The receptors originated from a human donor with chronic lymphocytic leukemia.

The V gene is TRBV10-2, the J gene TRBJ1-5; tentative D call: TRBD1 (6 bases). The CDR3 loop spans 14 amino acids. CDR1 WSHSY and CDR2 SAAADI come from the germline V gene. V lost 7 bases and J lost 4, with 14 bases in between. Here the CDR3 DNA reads TGCGCCAGCATGAGACAGGAAAAAAATCAGCCCCAGCATTTT. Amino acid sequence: CASMRQEKNQPQHF.

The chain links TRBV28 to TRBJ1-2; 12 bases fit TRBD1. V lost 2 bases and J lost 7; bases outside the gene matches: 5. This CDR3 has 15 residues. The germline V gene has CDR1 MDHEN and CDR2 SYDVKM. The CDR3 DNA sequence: TGTGCCAGCAGTTTAGGTGGGACAGGGGGCGGTGGCTACACCTTC. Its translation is CASSLGGTGGGGYTF.

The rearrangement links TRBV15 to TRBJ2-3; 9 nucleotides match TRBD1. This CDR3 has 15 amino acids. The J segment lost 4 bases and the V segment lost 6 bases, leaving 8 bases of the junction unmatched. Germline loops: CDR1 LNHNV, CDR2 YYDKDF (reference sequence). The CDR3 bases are TGTGCCACCAGTAGGGACAGGGTGTTCTCAGATACGCAGTATTTT. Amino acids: CATSRDRVFSDTQYF.

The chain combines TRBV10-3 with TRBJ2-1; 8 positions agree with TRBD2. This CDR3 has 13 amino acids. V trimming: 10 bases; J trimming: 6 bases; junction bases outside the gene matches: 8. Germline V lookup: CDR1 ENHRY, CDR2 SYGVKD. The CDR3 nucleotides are TGTGCCACCCGGGGGGGAGGGGTCAATGAGCAGTTCTTC. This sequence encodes CATRGGGVNEQFF.

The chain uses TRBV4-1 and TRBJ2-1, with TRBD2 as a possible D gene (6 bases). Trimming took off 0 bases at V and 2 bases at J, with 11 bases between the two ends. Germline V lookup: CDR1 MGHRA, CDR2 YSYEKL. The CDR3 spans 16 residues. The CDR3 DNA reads TGCGCCAGCAGCCAAGAAGGAGGGAACCCCTACAATGAGCAGTTCTTC. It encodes CASSQEGGNPYNEQFF.